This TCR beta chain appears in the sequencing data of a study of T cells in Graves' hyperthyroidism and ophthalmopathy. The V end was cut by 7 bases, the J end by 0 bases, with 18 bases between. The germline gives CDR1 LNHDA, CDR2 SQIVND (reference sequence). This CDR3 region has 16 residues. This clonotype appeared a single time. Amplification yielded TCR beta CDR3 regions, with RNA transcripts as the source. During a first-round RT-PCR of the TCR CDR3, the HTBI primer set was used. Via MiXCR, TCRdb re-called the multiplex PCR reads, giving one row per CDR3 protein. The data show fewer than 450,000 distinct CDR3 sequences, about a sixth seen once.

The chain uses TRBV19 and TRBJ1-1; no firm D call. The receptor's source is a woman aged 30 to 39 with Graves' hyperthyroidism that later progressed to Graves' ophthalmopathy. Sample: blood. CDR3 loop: CASIETRFELNTEAFF. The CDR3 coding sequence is TGTGCCAGTATCGAAACGAGGTTCGAACTGAACACTGAAGCTTTCTTT.